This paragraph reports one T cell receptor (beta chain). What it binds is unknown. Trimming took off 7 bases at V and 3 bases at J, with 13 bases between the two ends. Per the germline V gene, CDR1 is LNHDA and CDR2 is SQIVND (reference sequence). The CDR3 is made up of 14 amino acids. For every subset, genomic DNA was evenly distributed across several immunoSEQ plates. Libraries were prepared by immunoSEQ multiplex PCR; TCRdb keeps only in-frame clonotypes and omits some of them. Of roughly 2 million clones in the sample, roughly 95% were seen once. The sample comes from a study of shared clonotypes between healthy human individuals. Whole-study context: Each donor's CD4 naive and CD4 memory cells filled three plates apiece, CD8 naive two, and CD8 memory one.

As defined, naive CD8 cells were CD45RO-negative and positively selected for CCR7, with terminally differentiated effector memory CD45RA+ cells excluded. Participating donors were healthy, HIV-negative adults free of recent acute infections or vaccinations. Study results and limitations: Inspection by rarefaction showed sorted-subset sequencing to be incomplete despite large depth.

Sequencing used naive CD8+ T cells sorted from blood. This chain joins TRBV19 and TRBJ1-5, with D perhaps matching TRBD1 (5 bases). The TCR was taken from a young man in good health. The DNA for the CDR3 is TGTGCCAGTACCCTCGGGGGATTCAATCAGCCCCAGCATTTT. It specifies CASTLGGFNQPQHF. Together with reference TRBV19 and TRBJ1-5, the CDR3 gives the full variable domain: DGGITQSPKYLFRKEGQNVTLSCEQNLNHDAMYWYRQDPGQGLRLIYYSQIVNDFQKGDIAEGYSVSREKKESFPLTVTSAQKNPTAFYLCASTLGGFNQPQHFGDGTRLSIL.